This TCR beta chain was captured in a study of cytomegalovirus exposure and HLA in healthy donors. The CDR3 extends over 15 amino acids. V lost 6 bases, J lost 0 bases, and 8 bases stayed unmatched. Per germline, CDR1 SGHAT and CDR2 FQNNGV. Donors showed nominal health when sampled, although they likely had unrecorded immune exposures. PCR primers comprised 60 Vbeta and 13 Jbeta primers. Sequencing was performed with immunoSEQ multiplex PCR; in TCRdb, only in-frame clones are kept and a portion is missing. The data show roughly 120,000 clones, around three quarters seen once. The sample was PBMCs. This sequence originates from a male donor in good health and CMV-seronegative. This rearrangement joins TRBV11-2 to TRBJ2-7; 7 nucleotides agree with TRBD1. The CDR3, as DNA: TGTGCCAGCAGTCTACACAGGGGATACTCCTACGAGCAGTACTTC. This encodes CASSLHRGYSYEQYF.